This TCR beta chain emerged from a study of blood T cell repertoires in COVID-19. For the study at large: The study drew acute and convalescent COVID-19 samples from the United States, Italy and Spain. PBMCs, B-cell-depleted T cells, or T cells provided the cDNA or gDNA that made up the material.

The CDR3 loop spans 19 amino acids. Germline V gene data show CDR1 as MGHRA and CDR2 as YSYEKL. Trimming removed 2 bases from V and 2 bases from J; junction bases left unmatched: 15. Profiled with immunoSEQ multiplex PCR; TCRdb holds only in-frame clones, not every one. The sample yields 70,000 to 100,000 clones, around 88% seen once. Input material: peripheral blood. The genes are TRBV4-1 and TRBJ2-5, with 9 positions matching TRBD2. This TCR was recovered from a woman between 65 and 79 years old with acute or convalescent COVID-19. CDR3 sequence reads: CASSQRLVSSGDKQETQYF. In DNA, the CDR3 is TGCGCCAGCAGCCAACGCCTGGTCTCTAGCGGGGACAAACAAGAGACCCAGTACTTC.